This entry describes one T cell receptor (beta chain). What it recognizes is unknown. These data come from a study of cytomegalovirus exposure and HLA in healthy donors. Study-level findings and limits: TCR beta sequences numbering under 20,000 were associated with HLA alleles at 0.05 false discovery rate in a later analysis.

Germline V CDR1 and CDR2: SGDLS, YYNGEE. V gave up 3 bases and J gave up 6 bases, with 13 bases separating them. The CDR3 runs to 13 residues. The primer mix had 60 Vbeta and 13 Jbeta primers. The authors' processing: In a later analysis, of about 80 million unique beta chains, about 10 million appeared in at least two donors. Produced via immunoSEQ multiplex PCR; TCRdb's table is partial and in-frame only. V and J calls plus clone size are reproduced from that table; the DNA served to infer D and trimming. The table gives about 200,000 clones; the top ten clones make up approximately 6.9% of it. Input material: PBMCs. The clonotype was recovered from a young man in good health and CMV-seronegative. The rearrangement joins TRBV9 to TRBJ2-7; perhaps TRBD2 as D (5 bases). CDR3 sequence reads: CASSGGLIVEQYF. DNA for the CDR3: TGTGCCAGCAGCGGAGGACTCATCGTCGAGCAGTACTTC. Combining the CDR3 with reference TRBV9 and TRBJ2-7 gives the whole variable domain DSGVTQTPKHLITATGQRVTLRCSPRSGDLSVYWYQQSLDQGLQFLIQYYNGEERAKGNILERFSAQQFPDLHSELNLSSLELGDSALYFCASSGGLIVEQYFGPGTRLTVT.